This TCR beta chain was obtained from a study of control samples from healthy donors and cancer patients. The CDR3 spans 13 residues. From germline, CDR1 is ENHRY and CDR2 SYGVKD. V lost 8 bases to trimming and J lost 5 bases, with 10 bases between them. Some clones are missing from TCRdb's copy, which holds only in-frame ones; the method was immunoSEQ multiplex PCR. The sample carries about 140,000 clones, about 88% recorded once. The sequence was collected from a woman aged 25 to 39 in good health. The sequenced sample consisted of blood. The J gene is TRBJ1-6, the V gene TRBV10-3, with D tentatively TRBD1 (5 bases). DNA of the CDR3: TGTGCCATCGGGGGGAACAATAATTCACCCCTCCACTTT. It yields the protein CAIGGNNNSPLHF.